The 20 T cell receptor beta chains reported below all come from one sample, sequenced in a study of T-cell memory formation after mild COVID-19. Each CDR3 protein gets one entry after TCRdb re-called the 5' RACE reads with MiXCR. The sample records around 430,000 distinct CDR3 sequences, about 16% being singletons. The sequenced sample consisted of PBMCs or a T cell subset sorted from them (not recorded which). The receptors shown here come from a man aged 18 to 29 who had mild COVID-19 (a few samples of this study predate the infection). Cell type and time point are not known.

This rearrangement joins TRBV4-2 to TRBJ2-7; D is perhaps TRBD1 (6 bases). From germline, CDR1 is LGHNA and CDR2 YNFKEQ. V was trimmed by 7 bases and J by 1 base, leaving 17 bases between them. There are 15 residues in the CDR3. DNA of the CDR3: TGTGCCAGCAAACCTTCGGGACACGGATCCTACGAGCAGTACTTC. It codes for CASKPSGHGSYEQYF.

This clonotype came up a few times. The chain employs TRBV5-1 and TRBJ2-3, with TRBD1 matching over 9 bases. With 3 bases clipped from V and 4 bases from J, the junction kept 12 bases outside the gene matches. Germline V gene sequence: CDR1 SGHRS, CDR2 YFSETQ. CDR3 length: 17 amino acids. The CDR3 sequence: CASSSGGQGFLADTQYF. The CDR3 coding sequence is TGCGCCAGCAGCTCTGGAGGACAGGGGTTTTTGGCAGATACGCAGTATTTT. Variable domain in full (rest from reference TRBV5-1 and TRBJ2-3): KAGVTQTPRYLIKTRGQQVTLSCSPISGHRSVSWYQQTPGQGLQFLFEYFSETQRNKGNFPGRFSGRQFSNSRSEMNVSTLELGDSALYLCASSSGGQGFLADTQYFGPGTRLTVL.

V and J are TRBV5-1 and TRBJ1-4, with 7 bases fitting TRBD1. V shed 4 bases, J shed 4 bases, and the junction held 10 bases outside the gene matches. Germline V CDR1 and CDR2: SGHRS, YFSETQ. The CDR3 is made up of 16 amino acids. DNA for the CDR3: TGCGCCAGCAGCCCGACAGGGCGTCCAATTAATGAAAAACTGTTTTTT. Translated: CASSPTGRPINEKLFF.

This clonotype showed up just a few times. This chain joins TRBV4-1 and TRBJ1-3, with TRBD1 matching 9 bases. CDR3 length equals 17 residues. Germline CDR1 MGHRA, CDR2 YSYEKL. J gave up 4 bases and V 5 bases, and 12 bases lay outside the gene matches. CDR3 loop: CASSSGTGRVKGNTIYF. CDR3 in DNA: TGCGCCAGCAGCTCAGGGACAGGGAGGGTTAAGGGAAACACCATATATTTT.

The J gene is TRBJ2-5, the V gene TRBV6-6; 10 nucleotides agree with TRBD2. Trimming cost V 6 bases and J 2 bases; bases outside gene matches: 6. CDR1 is MNHNY, CDR2 SVGAGI, per germline (reference sequence). The CDR3 covers 15 residues. Written as DNA, the CDR3 is TGTGCCAGCAGACCCGGACTAGCGGATCAAGAGACCCAGTACTTC. Translated, it gives CASRPGLADQETQYF.

This clonotype was observed a few times. This chain links TRBV4-1 with TRBJ2-7, with unresolved D. The CDR3 has 14 amino acids. The germline V and J ends were trimmed by 1 base and 0 bases, with 7 bases remaining between them. CDR1 and CDR2 from the germline V gene are MGHRA and YSYEKL. The CDR3 DNA is TGCGCCAGCAGCCAAGTGAGAGGCTCCTACGAGCAGTACTTC. Amino acids: CASSQVRGSYEQYF.

The chain combines TRBV5-1 with TRBJ2-6, with D unresolved. The CDR3 is made up of 15 amino acids. Trimming removed 4 bases at V and 2 bases at J, with 10 bases between. Germline CDR1 and CDR2: SGHRS and YFSETQ. For the CDR3, the DNA is TGCGCCAGCAGCCTGGACGTCCCTGGGGCCAACGTCCTGACTTTC. Its translation: CASSLDVPGANVLTF.

The rearrangement joins TRBV7-9 to TRBJ2-5; tentatively, D is TRBD1 (6 bases). Looked up from germline, CDR1 is SEHNR and CDR2 is FQNEAQ (reference sequence). The CDR3 extends over 14 amino acids. The V and J ends lost 5 bases and 5 bases respectively, with 15 bases between them. CDR3 in amino acids: CASSLDQGTETQYF. The CDR3 nucleotides read TGTGCCAGCAGCCTCGACCAGGGGACGGAGACCCAGTACTTC.

This chain uses TRBV12-3 or TRBV12-4 with TRBJ1-1; a weak D match, TRBD1 (5 bases). V lost 5 bases and J 8 bases, leaving 12 bases between the germline ends. The CDR3 is 12 amino acids. CDR3 region: CASSGTGFEAFF. CDR3 bases: TGTGCCAGCAGTGGCACAGGCTTCGAAGCTTTCTTT.

This clonotype has more than one count but fewer than ten. This chain links TRBV10-3 with TRBJ2-5, with D perhaps matching TRBD1 (6 bases). The CDR3 covers 15 residues. The germline gives CDR1 ENHRY, CDR2 SYGVKD. V was clipped by 0 bases and J by 7 bases, with 15 bases between them. In nucleotides, the CDR3 is TGTGCCATCAGTGAGTCTGGCCAGGGGAAGCGGACCCAGTACTTC. Protein: CAISESGQGKRTQYF.

A few counts support this clonotype. This chain uses TRBV5-1 with TRBJ1-6, with unresolved D. Germline-derived CDR1 and CDR2 are SGHRS and YFSETQ. V was shortened by 0 bases and J by 0 bases, with 19 bases between the two germline ends. This CDR3 contains 20 residues. CDR3 amino acids: CASSLEGSVLLGSYNSPLHF. In DNA form, the CDR3 reads TGCGCCAGCAGCTTGGAAGGCTCCGTTCTCCTCGGCTCCTATAATTCACCCCTCCACTTT.

The chain joins TRBV12-3 or TRBV12-4 to TRBJ1-6, with TRBD1 identical over 8 bases. V was pared by 5 bases and J by 6 bases, with 3 bases of the junction left unmatched. The CDR3 sequence is 14 residues long. The CDR3 loop is CASSQQGGNSPLHF. The CDR3, as DNA: TGTGCCAGCAGTCAACAGGGGGGTAATTCACCCCTCCACTTT.

This clonotype has at least ten counts. The CDR3 sequence is CASSFRTNNEQFF. CDR3 nucleotides: TGTGCCAGCAGCTTCCGGACGAACAATGAGCAGTTCTTC. This rearrangement joins TRBV7-2 to TRBJ2-1; no clear D. V dropped 3 bases and J dropped 5 bases, with 8 bases sitting between them. The CDR3 is 13 residues long. Germline CDR1 is SGHTA and CDR2 is FQGNSA.

V usage is TRBV9 and J usage is TRBJ2-3; D remains unclear. Trimming pared 4 bases from V and 2 bases from J, leaving 11 bases between. CDR1 is SGDLS, CDR2 YYNGEE, per germline. The CDR3 is 14 amino acids. CDR3 DNA sequence: TGTGCCAGCAGCATCCGTGTCCACACAGATACGCAGTATTTT. It specifies CASSIRVHTDTQYF.

This clonotype has a handful of counts. V gene TRBV20-1 combines with J gene TRBJ1-6; D perhaps matches TRBD1 (5 bases). The CDR3 has 13 amino acids. Germline V gives CDR1 DFQATT, CDR2 SNEGSKA (reference sequence). V lost 3 bases, J lost 7 bases, and 10 bases lay in between. The CDR3 sequence: CSARRGGNSPLHF. The CDR3 DNA reads as TGCAGTGCTAGGAGGGGAGGGAATTCACCCCTCCACTTT.

This clonotype was observed a handful of times. The V call is TRBV11-2, the J call TRBJ2-3, with 12 bases fitting TRBD2. Germline V gene lookup returns CDR1 SGHAT and CDR2 FQNNGV. This CDR3 is 18 amino acids long. V shed 1 base and J 2 bases; nucleotides not matched to a gene: 7. The CDR3 nucleotides read TGTGCCAGCAGCTTAGGGCGGGCTAGCGGGGGGGCCACAGATACGCAGTATTTT. Residues: CASSLGRASGGATDTQYF.

This clonotype has more than one count but fewer than ten. CDR3 DNA sequence: TGCGCCAGCAGTCCGCGACAGACAACGCAAGGACGTTGCAATCAGCCCCAGCATTTT. It encodes CASSPRQTTQGRCNQPQHF. The chain has TRBV23-1 and TRBJ1-5; possible D gene TRBD1, 5 bases. TRBV23-1 is reported as an ORF; its role is uncertain. This CDR3 spans 19 amino acids. With 4 bases removed from V and 2 bases from J, the gap between germline ends came to 24 bases.

The table lists this clonotype with a few counts. A much bigger clone sits one base away, suggesting this may be a read error. V gene TRBV7-9 combines with J gene TRBJ2-6; D is perhaps TRBD1 (6 bases). This CDR3 has 15 amino acids. Looked up from germline, CDR1 is SEHNR and CDR2 is FQNEAQ (reference sequence). CDR3: CDSSKQGGGANVLTF. The CDR3 DNA follows: TGTGACAGCAGCAAACAGGGCGGGGGGGCCAACGTCCTGACTTTC.

The chain couples TRBV7-2 to TRBJ2-5, with 16 bases lining up with TRBD2. CDR1 and CDR2 from the germline V gene are SGHTA and FQGNSA. The CDR3 runs 16 residues. The V segment lost 7 bases and the J segment 5 bases; nucleotides outside the gene matches: 7. The CDR3, as DNA: TGTGCCAGCACCTCGGGACTAGCGGGGGGGCTTGAGACCCAGTACTTC. This sequence encodes CASTSGLAGGLETQYF.

This sequence joins TRBV6-5 and TRBJ2-7; TRBD2 agrees at 8 bases. Germline V gene data show CDR1 as MNHEY and CDR2 as SVGAGI. After removal of 4 bases from V and 5 bases from J, the junction contained 10 bases not matched to a gene. The CDR3 loop spans 15 amino acids. CDR3 DNA sequence: TGTGCCAGCAGTTCCCCGGGGGGGCCGGGTGACGAGCAGTACTTC. It translates to CASSSPGGPGDEQYF.